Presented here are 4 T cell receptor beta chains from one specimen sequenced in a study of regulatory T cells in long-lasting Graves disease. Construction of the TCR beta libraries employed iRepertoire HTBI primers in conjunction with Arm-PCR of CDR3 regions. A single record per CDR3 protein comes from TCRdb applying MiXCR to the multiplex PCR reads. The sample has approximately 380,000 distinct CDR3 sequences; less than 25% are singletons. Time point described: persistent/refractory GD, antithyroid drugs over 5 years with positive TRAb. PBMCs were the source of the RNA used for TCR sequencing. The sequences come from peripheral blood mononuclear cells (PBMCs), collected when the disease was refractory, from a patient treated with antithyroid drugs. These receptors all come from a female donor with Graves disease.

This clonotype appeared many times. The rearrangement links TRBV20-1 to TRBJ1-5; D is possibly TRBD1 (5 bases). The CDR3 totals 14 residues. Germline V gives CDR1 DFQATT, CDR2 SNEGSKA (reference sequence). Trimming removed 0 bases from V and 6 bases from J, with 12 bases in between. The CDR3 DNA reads TGCAGTGCTAGAGATGGCTTTGGGGGTCAGCCCCAGCATTTT. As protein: CSARDGFGGQPQHF.

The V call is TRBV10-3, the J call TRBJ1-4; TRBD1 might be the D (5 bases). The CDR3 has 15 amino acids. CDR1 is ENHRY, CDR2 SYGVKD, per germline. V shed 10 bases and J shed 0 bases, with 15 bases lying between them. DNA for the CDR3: TGTGCCACCACTGAATCAGGGACAACTAATGAAAAACTGTTTTTT. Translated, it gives CATTESGTTNEKLFF.

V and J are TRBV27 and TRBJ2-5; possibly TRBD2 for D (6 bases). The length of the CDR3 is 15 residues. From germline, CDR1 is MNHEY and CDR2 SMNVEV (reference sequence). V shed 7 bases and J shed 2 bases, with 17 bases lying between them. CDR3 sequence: CASTTRDGLQETQYF. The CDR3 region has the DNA TGTGCCAGCACTACCCGGGACGGACTACAAGAGACCCAGTACTTC.

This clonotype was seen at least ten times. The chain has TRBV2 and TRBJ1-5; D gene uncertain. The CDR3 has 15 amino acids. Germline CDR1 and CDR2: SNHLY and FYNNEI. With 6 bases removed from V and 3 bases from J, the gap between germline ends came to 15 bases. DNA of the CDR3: TGTGCCAGCAGCAAAGATCCGCTTAACAATCAGCCCCAGCATTTT. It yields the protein CASSKDPLNNQPQHF.